This TCR beta chain was sequenced in a study of control samples from healthy donors and cancer patients. Profiling relied on immunoSEQ multiplex PCR, and the TCRdb table lists in-frame clones only, not all of them. The table records around 93,000 clones, 85% to 90% of them present only once. V was clipped by 4 bases and J by 5 bases, with 18 bases between them. This CDR3 region has 15 residues. The germline V gene has CDR1 SEHNR and CDR2 FQNEAQ (reference sequence). The count of this clone is one. The sample comprised blood. The sequence was obtained from a young man in good health. The rearrangement uses TRBV7-9 and TRBJ2-7; D not certain. CDR3 protein: CASSSGRNIRHEQYF. CDR3 bases: TGTGCCAGCAGCTCAGGACGGAACATACGTCACGAGCAGTACTTC. Drawing the rest from reference TRBV7-9 and TRBJ2-7, the complete variable domain is DTGVSQNPRHKITKRGQNVTFRCDPISEHNRLYWYRQTLGQGPEFLTYFQNEAQLEKSRLLSDRFSAERPKGSFSTLEIQRTEQGDSAMYLCASSSGRNIRHEQYFGPGTRLTVT.